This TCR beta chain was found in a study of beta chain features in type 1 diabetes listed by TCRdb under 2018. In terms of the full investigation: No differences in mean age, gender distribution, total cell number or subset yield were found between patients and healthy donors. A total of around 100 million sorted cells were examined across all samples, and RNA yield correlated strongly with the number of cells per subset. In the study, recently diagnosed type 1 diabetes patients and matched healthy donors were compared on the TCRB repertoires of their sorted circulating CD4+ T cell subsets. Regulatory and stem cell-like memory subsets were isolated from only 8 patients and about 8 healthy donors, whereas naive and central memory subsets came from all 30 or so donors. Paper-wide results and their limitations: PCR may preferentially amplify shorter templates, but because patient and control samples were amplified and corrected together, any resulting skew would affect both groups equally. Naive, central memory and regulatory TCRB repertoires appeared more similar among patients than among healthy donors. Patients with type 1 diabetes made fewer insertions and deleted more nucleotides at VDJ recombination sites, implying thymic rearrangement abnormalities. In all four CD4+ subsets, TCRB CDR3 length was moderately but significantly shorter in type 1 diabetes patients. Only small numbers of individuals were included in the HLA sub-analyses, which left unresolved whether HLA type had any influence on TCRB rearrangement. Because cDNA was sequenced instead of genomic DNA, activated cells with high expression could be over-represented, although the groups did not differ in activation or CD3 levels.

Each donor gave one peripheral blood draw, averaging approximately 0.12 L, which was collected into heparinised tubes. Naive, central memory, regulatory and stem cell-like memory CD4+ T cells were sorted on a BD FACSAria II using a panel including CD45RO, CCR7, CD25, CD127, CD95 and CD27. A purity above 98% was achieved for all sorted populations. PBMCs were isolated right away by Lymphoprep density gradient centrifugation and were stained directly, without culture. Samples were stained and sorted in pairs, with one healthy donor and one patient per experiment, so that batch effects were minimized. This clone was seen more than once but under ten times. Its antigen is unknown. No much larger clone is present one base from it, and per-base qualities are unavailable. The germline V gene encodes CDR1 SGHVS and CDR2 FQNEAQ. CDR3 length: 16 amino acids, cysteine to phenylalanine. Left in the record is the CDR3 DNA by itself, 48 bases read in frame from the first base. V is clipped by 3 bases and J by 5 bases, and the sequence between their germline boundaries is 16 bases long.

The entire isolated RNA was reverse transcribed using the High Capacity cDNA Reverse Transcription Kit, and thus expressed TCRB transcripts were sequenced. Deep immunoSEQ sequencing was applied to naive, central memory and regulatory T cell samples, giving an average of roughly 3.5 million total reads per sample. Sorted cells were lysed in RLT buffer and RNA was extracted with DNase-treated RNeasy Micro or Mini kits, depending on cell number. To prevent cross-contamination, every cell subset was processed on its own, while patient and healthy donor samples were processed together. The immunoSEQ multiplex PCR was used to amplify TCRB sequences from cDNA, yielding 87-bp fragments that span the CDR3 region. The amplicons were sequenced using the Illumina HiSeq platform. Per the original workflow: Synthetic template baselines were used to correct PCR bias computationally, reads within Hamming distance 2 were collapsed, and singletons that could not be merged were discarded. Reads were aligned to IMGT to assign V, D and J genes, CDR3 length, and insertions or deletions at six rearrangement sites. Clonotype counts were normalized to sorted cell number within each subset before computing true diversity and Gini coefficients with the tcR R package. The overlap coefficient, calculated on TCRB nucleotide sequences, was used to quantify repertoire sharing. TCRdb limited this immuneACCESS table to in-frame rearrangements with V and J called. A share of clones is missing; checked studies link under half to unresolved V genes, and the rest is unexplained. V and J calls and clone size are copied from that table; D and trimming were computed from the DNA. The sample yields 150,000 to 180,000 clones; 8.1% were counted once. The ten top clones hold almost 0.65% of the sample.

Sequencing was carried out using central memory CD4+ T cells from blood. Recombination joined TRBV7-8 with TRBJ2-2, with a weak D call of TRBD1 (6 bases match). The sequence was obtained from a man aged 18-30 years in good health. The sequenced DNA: TGTGCCAGCAGCTTCCGGGACACACCCTCTACCGGGGAGCTGTTTTTT. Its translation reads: CASSFRDTPSTGELFF.